This T cell receptor (beta chain) was sequenced in a study of beta chain features in type 1 diabetes (dated by TCRdb to the late 2010s). Context from the whole study: Mean age, gender distribution, total cell number and subset yield did not differ between patients and healthy donors. The study compared the TCRB repertoires of sorted circulating CD4+ T cell subsets in recently diagnosed type 1 diabetes patients with those in matched healthy donors. A total of about 99,000,000 sorted cells were examined across all samples, and RNA yield correlated strongly with the number of cells per subset. Regulatory and stem cell-like memory subsets were obtained from only 8 patients and roughly 8 healthy donors, while naive and central memory subsets were obtained from all 30 or so donors.

The entire amount of isolated RNA was reverse transcribed using the High Capacity cDNA Reverse Transcription Kit, so the sequenced TCRB transcripts were expressed ones. Deep immunoSEQ sequencing was applied to naive, central memory and regulatory T cell samples, giving an average of roughly 3.5 million total reads per sample. Sorted cells were lysed in RLT buffer, and RNA was extracted using DNase-treated RNeasy Micro or Mini kits according to cell number. Each cell subset was processed on its own to prevent cross-contamination, while patient and healthy donor samples were processed together. Using the immunoSEQ multiplex PCR, TCRB sequences were amplified from cDNA into 87-bp fragments spanning the CDR3 region. Sequencing of the amplicons was performed on the Illumina HiSeq platform. In the paper's pipeline: PCR bias was corrected computationally using synthetic template baselines, and reads within Hamming distance 2 were collapsed, with unmergeable singletons discarded. Reads were aligned against IMGT so that V, D and J genes, CDR3 length and insertions or deletions at six rearrangement sites could be assigned. Clonotype counts were normalized to sorted cell number within each subset before computing true diversity and Gini coefficients with the tcR R package. The overlap coefficient, calculated on TCRB nucleotide sequences, was used to quantify repertoire sharing. As a proxy for the pre-selection repertoire, out-of-frame TCRB sequences from naive cells were analyzed. The table comes from immuneACCESS by way of TCRdb, which keeps in-frame sequences with V and J called. Part of the clones is missing from these tables; in studies checked, under half for an unresolved V gene and the rest for unknown reasons. Clonal size and the V and J genes are those of that table, whereas D and trimming came from the DNA. The sample includes 680,000 or so clones, with roughly a sixth observed a single time. The top ten clonotypes cover about 0.093% of the sample.

The research as a whole found: Only small numbers of individuals were included in the HLA sub-analyses, which left unresolved whether HLA type had any influence on TCRB rearrangement. Because cDNA rather than genomic DNA was sequenced, highly expressing activated cells could have been over-represented, although no difference in activation and CD3 levels was found between groups. PCR may preferentially amplify shorter templates, but because patient and control samples were amplified and corrected together, any resulting skew would affect both groups equally. Fewer insertions and more nucleotide deletions at VDJ recombination sites were observed in patients with type 1 diabetes, implying thymic rearrangement abnormalities. A moderate but significant shortening of TCRB CDR3 length was observed in type 1 diabetes patients in all four CD4+ subsets. Naive, central memory and regulatory TCRB repertoires appeared to be more alike among patients than among healthy donors.

A single peripheral blood draw of about 116 mL on average was collected from each donor into heparinised tubes. A BD FACSAria II and a panel including CD45RO, CCR7, CD25, CD127, CD95 and CD27 were used to sort naive, central memory, regulatory and stem cell-like memory CD4+ T cells. All sorted populations exceeded 95% purity. PBMCs were isolated right away by Lymphoprep density gradient centrifugation and were stained directly, without culture. To minimize batch effects, samples were stained and sorted in pairs, one healthy donor with one patient per experiment. A note on this clone: Its antigen target is currently unknown. Base-call qualities are not available, and no considerably larger clone is one nucleotide away.

Sequencing was done on a sample of naive CD4+ T cells from blood. This specimen's cell subset or site label, interpreted: true naive CD4+ T cells. This receptor was identified in a man in his late teens or twenties in good health.

DNA sequence: TGTGCCAGCAGCTTACCCGGGACAGGGACCTACGAGCAGTACTTC. Its protein reads: CASSLPGTGTYEQYF. The chain couples TRBV5-6 to TRBJ2-7, with 9 middle bases fitting TRBD1. Unmatched junction bases come to 5, with V trimmed by 2 bases and J by 2 bases. Per the germline V gene, SGHDT is the CDR1 and YYEEEE is the CDR2. The CDR3 numbers 15 residues from cysteine through phenylalanine. Of all the DNA, just the CDR3 is kept, 45 bases in frame from base 1.